Below are 8 T cell receptor beta chains sequenced from a single sample in a study of somatic mutations in cytotoxic T cells in rheumatoid arthritis. This table comes from immunoSEQ multiplex PCR, and its TCRdb copy is limited to in-frame clones, with some not included. Of under 15,000 clones listed, 78% are singletons. Sequences were obtained from CD8+ T cells sorted from blood. The receptors here all came from an adult with rheumatoid arthritis.

The chain carries TRBV19 and TRBJ1-1, with TRBD1 identical over 7 bases. The germline gives CDR1 LNHDA, CDR2 SQIVND (reference sequence). The CDR3 is 14 amino acids. V lost 3 bases to trimming and J lost 4 bases; unmatched junction nucleotides: 5. CDR3 bases: TGTGCCAGTAGTATCTCAGGGGGAAGCACTGAAGCTTTCTTT. Protein product: CASSISGGSTEAFF.

The chain links TRBV19 to TRBJ2-7, with a tentative D call TRBD1 (5 bases). From germline, CDR1 is LNHDA and CDR2 SQIVND (reference sequence). Trimming removed 10 bases from V and 4 bases from J, with 20 bases in between. The CDR3 has 14 residues. DNA for the CDR3: TGTGCCACCTCACTGGGGCAGGTCGGTTACGAGCAGTACTTC. Translated: CATSLGQVGYEQYF.

This chain uses TRBV5-8 with TRBJ1-5; 7 nucleotides agree with TRBD1. The V gene end was trimmed by 3 bases and the J gene end by 0 bases; junction bases not matched to a gene: 12. This CDR3 region has 18 residues. The germline gives CDR1 SGHTS, CDR2 YDEGEE. The CDR3: CASSSTTGTAYSNQPQHF. The CDR3 DNA sequence: TGTGCCAGCAGCTCGACCACCGGGACAGCCTATAGCAATCAGCCCCAGCATTTT. Complete variable domain (other parts from reference TRBV5-8 and TRBJ1-5): EAGVTQSPTHLIKTRGQQATLRCSPISGHTSVYWYQQALGLGLQFLLWYDEGEERNRGNFPPRFSGRQFPNYSSELNVNALELEDSALYLCASSSTTGTAYSNQPQHFGDGTRLSIL.

The chain joins TRBV9 to TRBJ2-3; D may correspond to TRBD1 or TRBD2 (5 bases each). The ends were cut back, 4 bases at V and 0 bases at J, with 18 bases in the middle. The length of the CDR3 is 17 residues. Germline CDR1 and CDR2: SGDLS and YYNGEE. CDR3 DNA: TGTGCCAGCAGCCCCACCGGGATCGGACATAGCACAGATACGCAGTATTTT. This sequence encodes CASSPTGIGHSTDTQYF.

The chain uses TRBV6-1 and TRBJ2-1; D is possibly TRBD2 (5 bases). CDR1 MNHNS and CDR2 SASEGT come from the germline V gene. Trimming took off 5 bases at V and 4 bases at J, with 15 bases between the two ends. The CDR3 loop spans 15 amino acids. This CDR3 reads CASSSSGEAYNEQFF. In DNA, the CDR3 is TGTGCCAGCAGTAGCAGCGGTGAGGCGTACAATGAGCAGTTCTTC.

The chain uses TRBV19 and TRBJ2-7; possibly TRBD2 for D (6 bases). This CDR3 spans 17 amino acids. Trimming took off 3 bases at V and 3 bases at J, with 21 bases between the two ends. From germline, CDR1 is LNHDA and CDR2 SQIVND (reference sequence). CDR3 protein: CASSMGLGLIPYYEQYF. Written as DNA, the CDR3 is TGTGCCAGTAGTATGGGACTTGGACTAATCCCCTACTACGAGCAGTACTTC.

The chain combines TRBV28 with TRBJ2-1; no clear D. With 3 bases removed from V and 6 bases from J, the gap between germline ends came to 0 bases. The CDR3 has 10 residues. Per germline, CDR1 MDHEN and CDR2 SYDVKM. CDR3 sequence: CASSFNEQFF. As DNA, the CDR3 is TGTGCCAGCAGTTTCAATGAGCAGTTCTTC.

In its sample, this clone was seen a few times. This chain connects TRBV5-1 to TRBJ1-2; 8 bases fit TRBD1. V trimming: 4 bases; J trimming: 6 bases; junction bases outside the gene matches: 11. The CDR3 is 15 residues long. CDR1 SGHRS and CDR2 YFSETQ come from the germline V gene. The CDR3 sequence is CASSPGQGGGNGYTF. The CDR3 DNA reads as TGCGCCAGCAGCCCCGGACAGGGCGGGGGGAATGGCTACACCTTC. Together with reference TRBV5-1 and TRBJ1-2, the CDR3 gives the full variable domain: KAGVTQTPRYLIKTRGQQVTLSCSPISGHRSVSWYQQTPGQGLQFLFEYFSETQRNKGNFPGRFSGRQFSNSRSEMNVSTLELGDSALYLCASSPGQGGGNGYTFGSGTRLTVV.